The source of this TCR beta chain is a study of shared clonotypes between healthy human individuals. Findings and caveats of the study: Across subsets, estimated richness was generally greater for naive than for memory populations.

This clone was recorded a few times. As yet, its antigen is unknown. Samples underwent the assay at deep level. Each subset's genomic DNA was split evenly across several immunoSEQ plates. Sequenced by immunoSEQ multiplex PCR; TCRdb stores in-frame clones only, minus some. The sample holds approximately 1,000,000 clones, 60% to 85% seen once. The CDR3 covers 13 residues. V lost 6 bases and J lost 7, with 16 bases in between. The V gene's germline CDR1 is MNHEY and CDR2 SMNVEV (reference sequence). V gene TRBV27 combines with J gene TRBJ2-7; D is possibly TRBD1 or TRBD2 (5 bases each). Specimen: memory CD4+ T cells from PBMCs. The sample's subset: CD45RA-negative fraction. This receptor was identified in a man aged 18 to 30 in good health. Some clones in this sample may be carry-over from other donors' samples. CDR3 sequence: CASSSSLGEEQYF. The CDR3 bases are TGTGCCAGCAGCTCCTCCTTGGGGGAAGAGCAGTACTTC.